The 18 T cell receptor beta chains listed next were all sequenced from one sample in a study of breast tumors, draining lymph nodes, adjacent tissues. Samples came from axillary lymph nodes draining the breast cancer. Each CDR3 protein is one row after TCRdb ran MiXCR on the multiplex PCR reads. The data contain over 130,000 distinct CDR3 sequences, around a third of them singletons. The sequenced sample was axillary lymph node tissue. These receptors originate from a female donor with breast cancer. Some clones in this sample may be carry-over from other donors' samples.

The chain is built from TRBV2 and TRBJ2-1; 8 bases are shared with TRBD2. V dropped 11 bases and J dropped 5; count of bases not matched to a gene: 11. This CDR3 has 14 amino acids. From germline, CDR1 is SNHLY and CDR2 FYNNEI. The CDR3 DNA follows: TGTGCCCCATTTAGAGCGGGGGCTAACAATGAGCAGTTCTTC. Its protein is CAPFRAGANNEQFF.

The CDR3 here is CSALASGRILETQYF. The CDR3 DNA reads TGCAGTGCCTTGGCTAGCGGGAGAATTTTGGAGACCCAGTACTTC. The chain carries TRBV20-1 and TRBJ2-5; TRBD2 matches at 10 bases. The germline CDR1 and CDR2 sequences are DFQATT and SNEGSKA (reference sequence). This CDR3 region has 15 residues. Losses at the gene ends were 6 bases for V and 5 bases for J; bases not matched to a gene: 12.

This clonotype has a count of ten or more. The rearrangement uses TRBV19 and TRBJ1-5, with 8 positions matching TRBD1. The CDR3 loop spans 19 amino acids. V was pared by 3 bases and J by 0 bases, with 13 bases of the junction left unmatched. In germline, CDR1 is LNHDA, CDR2 SQIVND (reference sequence). The CDR3 DNA follows: TGTGCCAGTAGTATCGGGCAGGGGGCCTTTATTAATAGCAATCAGCCCCAGCATTTT. It yields the protein CASSIGQGAFINSNQPQHF.

The chain couples TRBV20-1 to TRBJ1-5; 8 positions agree with TRBD1. CDR3 length: 19 amino acids. Per the germline V gene, CDR1 is DFQATT and CDR2 is SNEGSKA (reference sequence). J was trimmed by 7 bases and V by 1 base; bases with no gene match: 21. The CDR3 coding sequence is TGCAGTGCTAGAGGGACAGGGAAGGGGGATCCTTCACTCGGCCAGCCCCAGCATTTT. This translates into CSARGTGKGDPSLGQPQHF.

The sample holds a few counts of this clonotype. A much larger clone lies one base from this, so it may be a read error. This CDR3 is missing its conserved last phenylalanine or tryptophan, likely due to a read error. The genes are TRBV7-9 and TRBJ2-5, with a weak D call TRBD2 (6 bases). Trimming left V 2 bases short and J 5 bases short, with 12 bases between. CDR1 is SEHNR and CDR2 is FQNEAQ in the germline V gene (reference sequence). This CDR3 comprises 14 residues. DNA of the CDR3: TGTGCCAGCAGCTTACAGGAGGGTTGGGAGACCCAGTACCTC. Its translation is CASSLQEGWETQYL.

The rearrangement links TRBV4-2 to TRBJ2-5; no firm D call. The CDR3 sequence is 10 residues long. The germline V gene has CDR1 LGHNA and CDR2 YNFKEQ. V was cut by 7 bases and J by 8 bases, with 8 bases left in between. CDR3 protein: CASTIGTQYF. The CDR3 DNA reads as TGTGCCAGCACCATCGGCACCCAGTACTTC.

In this sample, this clonotype turned up many times. This chain links TRBV4-1 with TRBJ2-3; 7 bases agree with TRBD2. The V gene end was trimmed by 4 bases and the J gene end by 1 base; junction bases not matched to a gene: 5. CDR3 length: 15 amino acids. Germline CDR1 reads MGHRA; CDR2 reads YSYEKL. The CDR3 region is CASSLGGLGTDTQYF. The CDR3 nucleotides are TGCGCCAGCAGCCTAGGCGGACTAGGCACAGATACGCAGTATTTT.

The table lists this clonotype with a count of one. This rearrangement joins TRBV12-3 or TRBV12-4 to TRBJ1-1; D not certain. With 7 bases removed from V and 1 base from J, the gap between germline ends came to 10 bases. The CDR3 is 13 amino acids. CDR3 nucleotides: TGTGCCAGCACCTCAGAAAAGAACACTGAAGCTTTCTTT. It translates to CASTSEKNTEAFF.

Points on this clonotype: With a much larger clone just one base away, this may be a read error. CDR3 in DNA: TGCAGTGCTAGAGACTACAATGAGCAGTCCTTC. The encoded protein is CSARDYNEQSF. The rearrangement joins TRBV20-1 to TRBJ2-1; D is unclear. This CDR3 spans 11 amino acids. CDR1 is DFQATT and CDR2 is SNEGSKA in the germline V gene (reference sequence).

V is TRBV5-1 and J is TRBJ1-4; D unclear. CDR1 and CDR2 (germline): SGHRS, YFSETQ. V lost 2 bases and J 7 bases, leaving 12 bases between the germline ends. This CDR3 has 14 residues. The CDR3 protein is CASSFRGGGEKLFF. CDR3 coding DNA: TGCGCCAGCAGCTTTAGAGGCGGAGGTGAAAAACTGTTTTTT.

V gene TRBV19 combines with J gene TRBJ1-1; 7 bases map to TRBD1. The germline CDR1 and CDR2 sequences are LNHDA and SQIVND (reference sequence). CDR3 size: 14 residues. V lost 4 bases and J lost 6; bases outside the gene matches: 8. The CDR3 loop is CASSTARGEAEAFF. DNA of the CDR3: TGTGCCAGTAGTACTGCCAGGGGGGAGGCTGAAGCTTTCTTT.

This clonotype was detected many times. The chain is built from TRBV9 and TRBJ2-3; D gene unclear. Trimming stripped 5 bases from V and 0 bases from J, with 13 bases between. Germline values: CDR1 SGDLS, CDR2 YYNGEE. The CDR3 has 15 residues. The CDR3 bases are TGTGCCAGCAGTTGGACCTCAGCTAGCACAGATACGCAGTATTTT. Its translation is CASSWTSASTDTQYF.

Many counts were recorded for this clonotype. The chain links TRBV6-2 or TRBV6-3 to TRBJ2-7; possibly TRBD2 for D (7 bases). CDR1 is MNHEY and CDR2 is SVGEGT in the germline V gene. This CDR3 comprises 11 residues. The V and J ends lost 11 bases and 3 bases respectively, with 11 bases between them. CDR3 sequence: CAGGDNYEQYF. Here the CDR3 DNA reads TGTGCCGGGGGGGACAACTACGAGCAGTACTTC.

This clonotype was recorded at least ten times. This chain uses TRBV12-3 or TRBV12-4 with TRBJ1-5; no definite D call. V lost 5 bases and J 1 base, leaving 9 bases between the germline ends. The CDR3 covers 14 residues. The CDR3 region is CASSPLGSNQPQHF. DNA of the CDR3: TGTGCCAGCAGTCCACTTGGGAGCAATCAGCCCCAGCATTTT.

This clonotype has ten or more counts. This chain uses TRBV4-1 with TRBJ2-1; 8 positions agree with TRBD2. Germline V gene lookup returns CDR1 MGHRA and CDR2 YSYEKL. V was clipped by 3 bases and J by 6 bases; unmatched bases: 7. The CDR3 totals 15 residues. The CDR3 spells CASSHHGLAPNEQFF. As DNA, the CDR3 is TGCGCCAGCAGCCACCACGGACTAGCACCCAATGAGCAGTTCTTC.

As concerns this clonotype: Mismatch with germline at one junction end may stem from a read error. The chain links TRBV7-6 to TRBJ2-5, with no clear D. Germline loops: CDR1 SGHVS, CDR2 FNYEAQ. This CDR3 is 14 amino acids long. CDR3 region: CASSLEEYQETQYF. CDR3 sequence (DNA): TGTGCCAGCAGTTTAGAGGAGTACCAAGAGACCCAGTACTTC.

This clonotype has ten or more counts. The gene calls are TRBV6-5 and TRBJ1-4; the D is unclear. V lost 0 bases and J lost 4, with 9 bases in between. Germline V CDR1 and CDR2: MNHEY, SVGAGI. The CDR3 is 15 residues long. This chain's CDR3 is CASSYSTSLNEKLFF. CDR3 in DNA: TGTGCCAGCAGTTACTCGACCAGCCTTAATGAAAAACTGTTTTTT.

This clonotype was recorded many times. V is TRBV5-1 and J is TRBJ2-1, with TRBD1 matching 9 bases. J was trimmed by 8 bases and V by 3 bases; bases with no gene match: 3. The length of the CDR3 is 13 residues. Germline V CDR1 and CDR2: SGHRS, YFSETQ. The CDR3: CASSWGQGDEQFF. The CDR3 DNA is TGCGCCAGCAGCTGGGGACAGGGCGATGAGCAGTTCTTC.